This T cell receptor beta chain was identified in a study of cytomegalovirus exposure and HLA in healthy donors. The PCR made use of 60 Vbeta and 13 Jbeta primers. The repertoire was sequenced with immunoSEQ multiplex PCR; TCRdb's copy has only in-frame clones and lacks some. The table records some 140,000 clones, around 73% of them present only once. The CDR3 is made up of 15 amino acids. CDR1 and CDR2 (germline): LNHDA, SQIVND (reference sequence). V gave up 5 bases and J gave up 0 bases, with 13 bases separating them. J is TRBJ1-1 and V is TRBV19; D perhaps matches TRBD1 (6 bases). Sequencing was carried out using PBMCs. This TCR was sampled from a woman between 40 and 50 years old in good health and CMV-seronegative. CDR3 loop: CASSVLTGLNTEAFF. CDR3 in DNA: TGTGCCAGTAGTGTCCTCACAGGGTTGAACACTGAAGCTTTCTTT.